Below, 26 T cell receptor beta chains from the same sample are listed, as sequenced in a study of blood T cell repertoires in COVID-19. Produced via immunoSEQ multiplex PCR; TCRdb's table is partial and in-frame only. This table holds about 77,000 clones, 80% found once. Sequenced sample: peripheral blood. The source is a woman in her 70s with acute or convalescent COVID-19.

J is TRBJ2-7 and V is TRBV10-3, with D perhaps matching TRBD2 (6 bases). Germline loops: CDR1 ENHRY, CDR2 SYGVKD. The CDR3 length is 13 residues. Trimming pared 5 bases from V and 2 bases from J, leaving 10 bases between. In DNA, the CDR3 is TGTGCCATCAGTCCGGGGGAGGCCTACGAGCAGTACTTC. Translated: CAISPGEAYEQYF.

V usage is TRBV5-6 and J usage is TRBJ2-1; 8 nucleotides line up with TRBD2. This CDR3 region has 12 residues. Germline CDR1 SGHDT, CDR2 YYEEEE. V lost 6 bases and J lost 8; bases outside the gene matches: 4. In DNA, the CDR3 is TGTGCCAGCAAGGGGACTAGGGATGAGCAGTTCTTC. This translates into CASKGTRDEQFF. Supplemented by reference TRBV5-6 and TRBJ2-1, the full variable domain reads DAGVTQSPTHLIKTRGQQVTLRCSPKSGHDTVSWYQQALGQGPQFIFQYYEEEERQRGNFPDRFSGHQFPNYSSELNVNALLLGDSALYLCASKGTRDEQFFGPGTRLTVL.

DNA for the CDR3: TGTGCCAGCAGCCGCCGGGGACCCCAGGGGAGAGAAGATGGTGCTGGCTACACCTTC. This sequence encodes CASSRRGPQGREDGAGYTF. The genes are TRBV7-9 and TRBJ1-2; D is possibly TRBD1 (6 bases). Germline loops: CDR1 SEHNR, CDR2 FQNEAQ (reference sequence). Trimming took 5 bases from V and 7 from J, leaving 32 bases between them. The CDR3 is 19 residues long. Using reference TRBV7-9 and TRBJ1-2 for the parts outside the CDR3, the full variable domain is DTGVSQNPRHKITKRGQNVTFRCDPISEHNRLYWYRQTLGQGPEFLTYFQNEAQLEKSRLLSDRFSAERPKGSFSTLEIQRTEQGDSAMYLCASSRRGPQGREDGAGYTFGSGTRLTVV.

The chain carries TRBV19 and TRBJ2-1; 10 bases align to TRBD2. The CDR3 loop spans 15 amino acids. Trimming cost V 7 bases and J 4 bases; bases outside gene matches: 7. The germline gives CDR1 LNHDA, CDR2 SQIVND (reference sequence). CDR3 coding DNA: TGTGCCAGTACCCTTAGCGGGGGGACTTACAATGAGCAGTTCTTC. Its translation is CASTLSGGTYNEQFF.

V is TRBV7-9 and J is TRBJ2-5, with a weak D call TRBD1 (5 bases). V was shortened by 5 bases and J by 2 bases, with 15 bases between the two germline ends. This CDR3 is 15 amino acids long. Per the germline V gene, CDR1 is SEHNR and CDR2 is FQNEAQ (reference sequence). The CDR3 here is CASSPRGRRQETQYF. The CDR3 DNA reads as TGTGCCAGCAGCCCTAGGGGCAGGCGGCAAGAGACCCAGTACTTC.

The CDR3 DNA is TGTGCCAGTAGTCTCAGGGGGGAAGGCAATCAGCCCCAGCATTTT. It yields the protein CASSLRGEGNQPQHF. The chain has TRBV19 and TRBJ1-5; 7 bases fit TRBD1. The germline gives CDR1 LNHDA, CDR2 SQIVND (reference sequence). This CDR3 comprises 15 residues. J lost 2 bases, V lost 5 bases, and 6 bases had no gene match.

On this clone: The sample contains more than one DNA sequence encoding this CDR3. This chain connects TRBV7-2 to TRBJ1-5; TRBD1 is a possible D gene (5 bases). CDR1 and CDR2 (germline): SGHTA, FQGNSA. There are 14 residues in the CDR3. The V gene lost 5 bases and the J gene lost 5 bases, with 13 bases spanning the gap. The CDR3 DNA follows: TGTGCCAGCAGCCCTCGCCAGGGCGATCAGCCCCAGCATTTT. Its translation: CASSPRQGDQPQHF.

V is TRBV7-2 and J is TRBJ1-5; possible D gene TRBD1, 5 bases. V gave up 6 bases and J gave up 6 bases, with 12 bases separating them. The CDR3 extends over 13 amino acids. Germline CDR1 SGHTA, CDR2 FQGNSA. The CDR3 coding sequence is TGTGCCAGCAGATTCGGGGGAGGTCAGCCCCAGCATTTT. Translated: CASRFGGGQPQHF. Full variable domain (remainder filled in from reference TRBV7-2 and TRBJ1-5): GAGVSQSPSNKVTEKGKDVELRCDPISGHTALYWYRQSLGQGLEFLIYFQGNSAPDKSGLPSDRFSAERTGGSVSTLTIQRTQQEDSAVYLCASRFGGGQPQHFGDGTRLSIL.

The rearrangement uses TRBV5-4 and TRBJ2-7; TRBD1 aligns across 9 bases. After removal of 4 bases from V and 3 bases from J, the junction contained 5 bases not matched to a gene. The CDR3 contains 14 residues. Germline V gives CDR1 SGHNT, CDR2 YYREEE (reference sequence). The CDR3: CASSVGQGDYEQYF. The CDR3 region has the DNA TGTGCCAGCAGCGTGGGACAGGGCGACTACGAGCAGTACTTC.

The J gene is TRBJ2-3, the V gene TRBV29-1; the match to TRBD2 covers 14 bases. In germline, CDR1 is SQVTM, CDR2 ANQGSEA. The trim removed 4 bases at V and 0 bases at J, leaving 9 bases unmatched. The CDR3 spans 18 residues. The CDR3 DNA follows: TGCAGCGTTGTGGTAGGACTAGCGGGAGGTTCTAGCACAGATACGCAGTATTTT. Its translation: CSVVVGLAGGSSTDTQYF.

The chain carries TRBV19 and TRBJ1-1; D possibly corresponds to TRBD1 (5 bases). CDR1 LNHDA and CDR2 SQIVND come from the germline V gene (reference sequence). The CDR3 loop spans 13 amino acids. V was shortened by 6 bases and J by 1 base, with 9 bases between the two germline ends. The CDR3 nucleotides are TGTGCCAGTAGAATTACAGGGAACACTGAAGCTTTCTTT. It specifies CASRITGNTEAFF.

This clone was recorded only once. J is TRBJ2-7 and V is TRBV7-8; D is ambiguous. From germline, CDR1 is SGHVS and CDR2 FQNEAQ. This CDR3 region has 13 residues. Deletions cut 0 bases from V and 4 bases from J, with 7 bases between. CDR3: CASSLAREYEQYF. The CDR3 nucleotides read TGTGCCAGCAGCTTAGCTCGAGAGTACGAGCAGTACTTC.

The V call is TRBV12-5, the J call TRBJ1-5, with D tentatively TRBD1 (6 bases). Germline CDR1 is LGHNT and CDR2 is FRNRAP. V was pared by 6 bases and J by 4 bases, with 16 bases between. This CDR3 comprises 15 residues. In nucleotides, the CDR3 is TGTGCTAGTGGCCCCCCGGGGGGCGATAATCAGCCCCAGCATTTT. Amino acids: CASGPPGGDNQPQHF.

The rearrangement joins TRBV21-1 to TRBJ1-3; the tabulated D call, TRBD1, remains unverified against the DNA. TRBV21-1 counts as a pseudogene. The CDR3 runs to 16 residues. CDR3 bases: TGTGCCAGCAGCACCTCTGTAGGGGGCTACGGAAACACCATATATTTT. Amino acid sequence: CASSTSVGGYGNTIYF.

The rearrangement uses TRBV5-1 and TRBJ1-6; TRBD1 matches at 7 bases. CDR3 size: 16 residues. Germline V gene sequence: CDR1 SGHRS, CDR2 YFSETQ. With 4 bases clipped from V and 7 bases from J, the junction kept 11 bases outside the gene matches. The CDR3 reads CASSTPTTGWNSPLHF. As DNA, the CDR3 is TGCGCCAGCAGCACTCCGACGACAGGGTGGAATTCACCCCTCCACTTT.

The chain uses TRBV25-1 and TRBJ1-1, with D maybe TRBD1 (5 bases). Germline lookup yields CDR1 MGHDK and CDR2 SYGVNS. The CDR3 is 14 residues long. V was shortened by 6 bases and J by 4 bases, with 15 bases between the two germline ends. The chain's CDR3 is CASRPSGVGTEAFF. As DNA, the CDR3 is TGTGCCAGCAGGCCTTCGGGGGTGGGCACTGAAGCTTTCTTT.

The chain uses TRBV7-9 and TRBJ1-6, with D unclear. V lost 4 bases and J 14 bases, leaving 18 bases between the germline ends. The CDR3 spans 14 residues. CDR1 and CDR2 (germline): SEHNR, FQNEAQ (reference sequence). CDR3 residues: CASSSTGIQAALHF. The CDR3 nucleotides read TGTGCCAGCAGCTCTACCGGGATTCAGGCGGCCCTCCACTTT.

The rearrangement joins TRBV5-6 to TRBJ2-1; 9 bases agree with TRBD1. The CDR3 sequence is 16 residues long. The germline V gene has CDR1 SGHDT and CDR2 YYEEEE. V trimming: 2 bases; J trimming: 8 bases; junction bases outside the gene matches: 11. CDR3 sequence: CASSFGSGGDRDEQFF. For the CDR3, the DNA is TGTGCCAGCAGCTTTGGTAGTGGGGGGGACAGGGATGAGCAGTTCTTC.

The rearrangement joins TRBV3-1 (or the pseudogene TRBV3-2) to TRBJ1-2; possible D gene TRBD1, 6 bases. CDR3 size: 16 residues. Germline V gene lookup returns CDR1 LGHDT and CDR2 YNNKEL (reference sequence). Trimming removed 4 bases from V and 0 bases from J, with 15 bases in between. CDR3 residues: CASSPGAGRANYGYTF. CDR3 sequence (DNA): TGTGCCAGCAGCCCAGGGGCGGGCAGAGCTAACTATGGCTACACCTTC.

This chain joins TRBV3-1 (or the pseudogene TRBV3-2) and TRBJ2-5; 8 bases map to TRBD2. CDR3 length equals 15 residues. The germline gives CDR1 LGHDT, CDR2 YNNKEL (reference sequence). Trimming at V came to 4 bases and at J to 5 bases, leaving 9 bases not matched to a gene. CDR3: CASSPFGTSRETQYF. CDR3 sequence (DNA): TGTGCCAGCAGCCCATTCGGGACTAGTAGGGAGACCCAGTACTTC.

CDR3 residues: CASSRRGDLTDTQYF. CDR3 in DNA: TGTGCCAGCAGCAGGCGGGGGGACCTCACAGATACGCAGTATTTT. The V and J genes are TRBV13 and TRBJ2-3; the match to TRBD2 covers 8 bases. The CDR3 length is 15 residues. From germline, CDR1 is PRHDT and CDR2 FYEKMQ (reference sequence). The V segment lost 5 bases and the J segment 2 bases; nucleotides outside the gene matches: 6.

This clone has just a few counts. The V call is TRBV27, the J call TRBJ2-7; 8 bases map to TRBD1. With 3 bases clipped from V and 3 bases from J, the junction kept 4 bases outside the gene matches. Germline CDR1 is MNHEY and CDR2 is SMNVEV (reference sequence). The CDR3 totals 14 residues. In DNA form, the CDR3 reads TGTGCCAGCAGTTTTCTCGGGACAGGCTACGAGCAGTACTTC. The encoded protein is CASSFLGTGYEQYF.

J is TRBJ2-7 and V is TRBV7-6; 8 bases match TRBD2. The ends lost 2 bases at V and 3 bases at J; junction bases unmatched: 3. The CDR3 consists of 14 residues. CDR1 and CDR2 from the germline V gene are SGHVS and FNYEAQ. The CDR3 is CASSLSGGGYEQYF. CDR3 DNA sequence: TGTGCCAGCAGCTTATCGGGGGGGGGCTACGAGCAGTACTTC.

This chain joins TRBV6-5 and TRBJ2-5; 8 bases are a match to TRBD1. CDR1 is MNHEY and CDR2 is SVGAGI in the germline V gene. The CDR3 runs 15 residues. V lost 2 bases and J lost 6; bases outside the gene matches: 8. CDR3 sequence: CASSYVGTGGQTQYF. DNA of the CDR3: TGTGCCAGCAGTTACGTCGGGACAGGCGGTCAGACCCAGTACTTC.

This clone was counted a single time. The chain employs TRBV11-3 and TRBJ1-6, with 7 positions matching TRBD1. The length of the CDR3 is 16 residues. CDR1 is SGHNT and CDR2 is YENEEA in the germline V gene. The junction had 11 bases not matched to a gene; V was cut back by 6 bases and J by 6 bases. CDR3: CASSGTSGTANSPLHF. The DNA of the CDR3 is TGTGCCAGCAGTGGGACCTCCGGGACAGCTAATTCACCCCTCCACTTT.

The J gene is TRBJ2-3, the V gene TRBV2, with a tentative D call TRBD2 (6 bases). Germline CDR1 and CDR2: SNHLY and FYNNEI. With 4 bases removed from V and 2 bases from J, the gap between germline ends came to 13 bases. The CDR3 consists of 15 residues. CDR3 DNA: TGTGCCAGCAGTGGGTCTAGCGCTTACACAGATACGCAGTATTTT. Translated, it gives CASSGSSAYTDTQYF.